The clone carrying this TCR beta chain came up many times. Antigen specificity is unknown. CDR3 length: 14 residues. V lost 2 bases and J lost 3, with 7 bases in between. Germline V gene sequence: CDR1 MGHDK, CDR2 SYGVNS. Unique molecular identifiers were included in an RNA-based 3' RACE TCR library. TCRdb called the 3' RACE reads again in MiXCR, with one record for every CDR3 protein. The table shows roughly 15,000 distinct CDR3 sequences, with about 3% occurring only once. The data derive from a study of HIV-infected children after antiretroviral therapy interruption. At the level of the study: Samples from the continuous-treatment group were taken at weeks 0, 48 and 150.

As to treatment: PENTA 11 planned treatment interruption arm or continuous ART arm. Study-level findings and limits: Naive CD4+ sequences overlapped less between time points once interruption began.

The TCR comes from a pool of human donors with HIV. The chain couples TRBV25-1 to TRBJ2-2; the D is unclear. The material sequenced was CD45RO+ CD8+ T cells from PBMCs, pooled from several time points, taken from a donor given antiretroviral therapy, either interrupted or continuous. Subset specified: memory CD8+ CD45RO+ CD45RA- T cells. The CDR3 protein is CASSEVGDTGELFF. Here the CDR3 DNA reads TGTGCCAGCAGTGAAGTTGGAGACACCGGGGAGCTGTTTTTT.